Here is one TCR beta chain with its context. After removal of 5 bases from V and 5 bases from J, the junction contained 6 bases not matched to a gene. The CDR3 is 14 amino acids. Germline assignment: CDR1 SEHNR and CDR2 FQNEAQ (reference sequence). The sample originates from a study of control samples from healthy donors and cancer patients. Sequenced by immunoSEQ multiplex PCR; TCRdb stores in-frame clones only, minus some. The sample includes approximately 140,000 clones, 94% seen only once; the top ten take 10% to 15%. Input material: blood. V usage is TRBV7-9 and J usage is TRBJ2-7, with 10 bases matching TRBD2. The receptor was isolated from a man aged 40-50 years in good health. The CDR3 DNA sequence: TGTGCCAGCAGCCCCGGACTAGCGGAGCACGAGCAGTACTTC. It is translated as CASSPGLAEHEQYF. Combining the CDR3 with reference TRBV7-9 and TRBJ2-7 gives the whole variable domain DTGVSQNPRHKITKRGQNVTFRCDPISEHNRLYWYRQTLGQGPEFLTYFQNEAQLEKSRLLSDRFSAERPKGSFSTLEIQRTEQGDSAMYLCASSPGLAEHEQYFGPGTRLTVT.